The clone carrying this T cell receptor beta chain has a single count. Per germline, CDR1 KGHDR and CDR2 SFDVKD. Trimming removed 0 bases from V and 5 bases from J; junction bases left unmatched: 2. The CDR3 spans 15 residues. TCRdb's copy holds only in-frame clones and misses some; the assay was immunoSEQ multiplex PCR. The sample holds roughly 170,000 clones, about 90% seen once. The sample comes from a study of control samples from healthy donors and cancer patients. The V and J genes are TRBV24-1 and TRBJ2-5; 10 nucleotides agree with TRBD1. Material for sequencing was blood. The source of this sequence is a woman aged 30 to 39 in good health. CDR3 sequence (DNA): TGTGCCACCAGTGATTTGGGACAGGGGGGGGAGACCCAGTACTTC. Translated: CATSDLGQGGETQYF.